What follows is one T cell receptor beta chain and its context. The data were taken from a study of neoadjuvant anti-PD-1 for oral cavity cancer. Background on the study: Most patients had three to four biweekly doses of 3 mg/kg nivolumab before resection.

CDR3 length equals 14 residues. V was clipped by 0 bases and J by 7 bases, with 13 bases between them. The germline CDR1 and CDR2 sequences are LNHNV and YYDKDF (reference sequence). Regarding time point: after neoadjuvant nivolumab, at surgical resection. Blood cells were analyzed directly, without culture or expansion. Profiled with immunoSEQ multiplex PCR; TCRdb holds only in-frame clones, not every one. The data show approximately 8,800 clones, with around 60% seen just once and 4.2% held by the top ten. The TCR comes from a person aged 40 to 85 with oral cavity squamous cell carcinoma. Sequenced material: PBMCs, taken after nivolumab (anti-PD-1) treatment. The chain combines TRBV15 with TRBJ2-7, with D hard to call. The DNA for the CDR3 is TGTGCCACCAGCAGAGAAGCAGGCCACCTGGAGCAGTACTTC. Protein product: CATSREAGHLEQYF.